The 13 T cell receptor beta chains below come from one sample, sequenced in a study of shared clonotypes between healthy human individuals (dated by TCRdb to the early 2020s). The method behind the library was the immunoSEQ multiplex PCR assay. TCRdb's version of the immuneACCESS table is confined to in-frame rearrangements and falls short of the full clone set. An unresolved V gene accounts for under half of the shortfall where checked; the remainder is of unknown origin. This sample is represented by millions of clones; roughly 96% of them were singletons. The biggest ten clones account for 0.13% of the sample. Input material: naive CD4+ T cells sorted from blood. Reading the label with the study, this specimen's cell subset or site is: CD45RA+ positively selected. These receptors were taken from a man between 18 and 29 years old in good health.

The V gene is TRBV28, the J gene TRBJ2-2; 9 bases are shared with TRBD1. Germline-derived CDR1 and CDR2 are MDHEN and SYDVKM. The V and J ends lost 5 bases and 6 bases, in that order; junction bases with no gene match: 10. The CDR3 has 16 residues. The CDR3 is CASSSPGQGGPGELFF. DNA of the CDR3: TGTGCCAGCAGTAGTCCGGGACAGGGAGGCCCCGGGGAGCTGTTTTTT.

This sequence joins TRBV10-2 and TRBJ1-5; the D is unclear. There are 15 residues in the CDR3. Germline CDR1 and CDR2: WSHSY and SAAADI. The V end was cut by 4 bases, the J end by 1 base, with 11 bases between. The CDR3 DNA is TGCGCCAGCAGTGGCGGTTTGGGGAGCAATCAGCCCCAGCATTTT. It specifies CASSGGLGSNQPQHF.

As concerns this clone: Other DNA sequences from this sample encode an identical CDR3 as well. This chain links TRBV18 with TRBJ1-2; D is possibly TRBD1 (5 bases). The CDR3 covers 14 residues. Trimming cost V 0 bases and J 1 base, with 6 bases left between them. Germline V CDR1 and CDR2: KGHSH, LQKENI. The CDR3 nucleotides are TGTGCCAGCTCACCACCAGGGGATAACTATGGCTACACCTTC. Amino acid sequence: CASSPPGDNYGYTF.

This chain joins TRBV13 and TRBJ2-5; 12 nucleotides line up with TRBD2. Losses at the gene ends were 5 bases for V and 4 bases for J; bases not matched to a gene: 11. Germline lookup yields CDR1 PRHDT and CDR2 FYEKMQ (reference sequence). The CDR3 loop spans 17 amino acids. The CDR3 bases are TGTGCCAGCAGCCAATTTCCGCTAGCGGGAGGGGGAGAGACCCAGTACTTC. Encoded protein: CASSQFPLAGGGETQYF.

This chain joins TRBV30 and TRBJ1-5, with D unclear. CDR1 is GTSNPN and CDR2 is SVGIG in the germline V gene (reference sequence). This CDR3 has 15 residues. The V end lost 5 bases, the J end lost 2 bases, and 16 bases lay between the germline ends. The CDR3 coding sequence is TGTGCCTGGGCCGCAGCGGGAAGGGGCAATCAGCCCCAGCATTTT. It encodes CAWAAAGRGNQPQHF.

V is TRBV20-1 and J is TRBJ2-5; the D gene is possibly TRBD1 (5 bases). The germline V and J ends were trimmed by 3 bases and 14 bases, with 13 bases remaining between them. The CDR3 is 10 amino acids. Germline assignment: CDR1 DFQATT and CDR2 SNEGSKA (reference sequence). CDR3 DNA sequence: TGCAGTGCTAGGACAGACAGTCGATACTTC. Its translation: CSARTDSRYF.

The CDR3 here is CASSSWTGTAGSPLHF. The CDR3 coding sequence is TGTGCCAGCAGCTCCTGGACCGGGACAGCCGGCTCACCCCTCCACTTT. This chain joins TRBV7-9 and TRBJ1-6; 7 bases are a match to TRBD1. Losses at the gene ends were 4 bases for V and 10 bases for J; bases not matched to a gene: 13. This CDR3 is 16 amino acids long. Germline CDR1 reads SEHNR; CDR2 reads FQNEAQ (reference sequence).

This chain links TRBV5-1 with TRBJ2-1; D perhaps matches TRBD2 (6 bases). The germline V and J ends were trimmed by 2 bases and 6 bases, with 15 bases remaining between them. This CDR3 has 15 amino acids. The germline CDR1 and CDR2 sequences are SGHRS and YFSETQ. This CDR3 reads CASSFGTLASNEQFF. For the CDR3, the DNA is TGCGCCAGCAGCTTCGGGACTCTAGCAAGCAATGAGCAGTTCTTC.

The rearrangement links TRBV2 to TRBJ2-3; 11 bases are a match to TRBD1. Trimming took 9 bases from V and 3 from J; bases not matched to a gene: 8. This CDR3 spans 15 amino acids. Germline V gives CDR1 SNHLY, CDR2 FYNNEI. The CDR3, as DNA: TGTGCCAGTCTTTCGTGGGACAGGGGGACAGATACGCAGTATTTT. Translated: CASLSWDRGTDTQYF.

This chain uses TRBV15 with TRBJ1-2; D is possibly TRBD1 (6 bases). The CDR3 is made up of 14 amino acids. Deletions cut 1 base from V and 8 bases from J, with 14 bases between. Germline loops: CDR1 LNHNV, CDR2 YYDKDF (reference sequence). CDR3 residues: CATSRVSGVDGYTF. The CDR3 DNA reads TGTGCCACCAGCAGAGTTTCAGGGGTAGACGGCTACACCTTC. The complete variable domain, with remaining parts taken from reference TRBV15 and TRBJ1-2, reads DAMVIQNPRYQVTQFGKPVTLSCSQTLNHNVMYWYQQKSSQAPKLLFHYYDKDFNNEADTPDNFQSRRPNTSFCFLDIRSPGLGDTAMYLCATSRVSGVDGYTFGSGTRLTVV.

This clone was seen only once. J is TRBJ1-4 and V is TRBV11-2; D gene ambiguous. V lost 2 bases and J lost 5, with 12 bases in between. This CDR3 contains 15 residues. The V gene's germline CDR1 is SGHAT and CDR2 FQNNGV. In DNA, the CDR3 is TGTGCCAGCAGCTTATTCGTCTCCTCAAATGAAAAACTGTTTTTT. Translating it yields CASSLFVSSNEKLFF.

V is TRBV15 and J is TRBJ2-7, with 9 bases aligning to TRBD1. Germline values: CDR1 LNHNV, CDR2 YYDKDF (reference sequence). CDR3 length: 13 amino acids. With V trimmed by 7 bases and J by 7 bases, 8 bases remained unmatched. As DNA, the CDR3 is TGTGCCACCACCGCGGACAGGGGATCGGAGCAGTACTTC. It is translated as CATTADRGSEQYF.

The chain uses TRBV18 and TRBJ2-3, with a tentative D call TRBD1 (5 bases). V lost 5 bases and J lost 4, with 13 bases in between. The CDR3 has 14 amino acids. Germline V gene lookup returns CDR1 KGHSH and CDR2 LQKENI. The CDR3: CASSRLGAADTQYF. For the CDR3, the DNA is TGTGCCAGCTCAAGGCTTGGGGCAGCAGATACGCAGTATTTT.